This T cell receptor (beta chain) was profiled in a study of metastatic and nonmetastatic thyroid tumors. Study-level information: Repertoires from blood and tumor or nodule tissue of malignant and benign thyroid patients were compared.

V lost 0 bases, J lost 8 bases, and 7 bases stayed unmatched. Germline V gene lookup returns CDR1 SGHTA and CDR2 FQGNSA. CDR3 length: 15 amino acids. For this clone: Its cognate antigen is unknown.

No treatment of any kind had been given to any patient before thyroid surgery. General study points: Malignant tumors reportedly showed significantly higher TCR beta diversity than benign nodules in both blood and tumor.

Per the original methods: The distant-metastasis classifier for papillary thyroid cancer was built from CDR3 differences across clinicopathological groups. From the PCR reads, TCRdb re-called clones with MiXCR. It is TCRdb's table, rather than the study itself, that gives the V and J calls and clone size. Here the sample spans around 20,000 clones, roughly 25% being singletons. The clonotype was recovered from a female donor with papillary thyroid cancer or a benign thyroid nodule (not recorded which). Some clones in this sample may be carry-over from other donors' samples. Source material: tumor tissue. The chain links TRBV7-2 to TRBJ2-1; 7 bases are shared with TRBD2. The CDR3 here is CASSLAGGPLDEQFF. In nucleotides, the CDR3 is TGTGCCAGCAGCTTAGCGGGAGGGCCGCTGGATGAGCAGTTCTTC.